The present T cell receptor beta chain was sequenced within a study of monozygotic twins with inflammatory bowel disease. TCRdb reprocessed the 5' RACE reads and stores each CDR3 protein as one record, lacking DNA. This table holds roughly 170,000 distinct CDR3 sequences. The CDR3 has 13 residues. CDR1 and CDR2 (germline): GTSNPN, SVGIG (reference sequence). Sequences were obtained from blood. The source of this sequence is a human donor with ulcerative colitis or Crohn's disease, or a healthy co-twin of an affected twin (not recorded which). The chain couples TRBV30 to TRBJ2-2. CDR3 protein: CAWSLLDAGELFF.